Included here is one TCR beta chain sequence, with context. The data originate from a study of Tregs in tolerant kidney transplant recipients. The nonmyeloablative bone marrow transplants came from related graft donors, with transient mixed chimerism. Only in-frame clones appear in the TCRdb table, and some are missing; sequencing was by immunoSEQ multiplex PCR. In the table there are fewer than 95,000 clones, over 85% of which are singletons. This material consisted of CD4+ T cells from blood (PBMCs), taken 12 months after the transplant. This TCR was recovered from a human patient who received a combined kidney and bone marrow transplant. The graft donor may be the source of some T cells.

The CDR3 DNA reads TGTGCCAGCAGCTTTAGACAGGGAGATGGCTACACCTTC. Encoded protein: CASSFRQGDGYTF. The chain carries TRBV7-6 and TRBJ1-2; 7 nucleotides agree with TRBD1. Germline assignment: CDR1 SGHVS and CDR2 FNYEAQ. The trim removed 3 bases at V and 6 bases at J, leaving 4 bases unmatched. The CDR3 totals 13 residues.